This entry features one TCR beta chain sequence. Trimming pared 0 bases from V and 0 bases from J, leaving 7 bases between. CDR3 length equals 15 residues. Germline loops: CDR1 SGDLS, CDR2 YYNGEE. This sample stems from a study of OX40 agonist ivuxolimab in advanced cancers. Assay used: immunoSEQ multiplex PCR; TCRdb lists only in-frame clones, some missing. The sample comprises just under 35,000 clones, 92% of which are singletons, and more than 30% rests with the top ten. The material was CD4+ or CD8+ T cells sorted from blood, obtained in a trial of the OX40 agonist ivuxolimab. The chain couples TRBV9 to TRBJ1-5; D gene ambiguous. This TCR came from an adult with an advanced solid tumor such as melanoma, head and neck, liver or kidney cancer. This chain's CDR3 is CASSVEGVSNQPQHF. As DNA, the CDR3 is TGTGCCAGCAGCGTAGAGGGAGTTAGCAATCAGCCCCAGCATTTT.